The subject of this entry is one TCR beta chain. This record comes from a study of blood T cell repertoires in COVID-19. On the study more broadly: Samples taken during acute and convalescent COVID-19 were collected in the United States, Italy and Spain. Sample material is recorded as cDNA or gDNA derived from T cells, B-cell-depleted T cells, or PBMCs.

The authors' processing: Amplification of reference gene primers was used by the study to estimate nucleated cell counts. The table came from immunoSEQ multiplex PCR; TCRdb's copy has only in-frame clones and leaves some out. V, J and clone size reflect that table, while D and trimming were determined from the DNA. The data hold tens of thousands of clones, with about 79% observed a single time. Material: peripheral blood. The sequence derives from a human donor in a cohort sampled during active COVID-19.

This CDR3 reads CASSVSPREAGEVDTQYF. CDR3 nucleotides: TGTGCCAGCAGCGTATCCCCCCGGGAAGCGGGAGAAGTAGATACGCAGTATTTT. The J gene is TRBJ2-3, the V gene TRBV9; TRBD2 matches 8 bases. The germline gives CDR1 SGDLS, CDR2 YYNGEE. J lost 5 bases, V lost 1 base, and 15 bases had no gene match. The CDR3 runs 18 residues.